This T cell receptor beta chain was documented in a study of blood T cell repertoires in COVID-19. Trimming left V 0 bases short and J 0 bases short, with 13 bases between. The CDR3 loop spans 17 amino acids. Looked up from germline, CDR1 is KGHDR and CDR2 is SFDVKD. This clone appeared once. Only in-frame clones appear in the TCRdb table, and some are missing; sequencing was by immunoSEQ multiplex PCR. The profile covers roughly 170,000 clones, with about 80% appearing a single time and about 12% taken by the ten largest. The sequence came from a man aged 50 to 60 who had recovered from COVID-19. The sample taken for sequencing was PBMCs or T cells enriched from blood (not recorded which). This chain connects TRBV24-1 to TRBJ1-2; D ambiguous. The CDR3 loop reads CATSDLWQASTNYGYTF. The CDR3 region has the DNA TGTGCCACCAGTGATTTGTGGCAGGCTAGCACTAACTATGGCTACACCTTC.